These 26 T cell receptor beta chains originate from one sample sequenced in a study of CD8+ T cells in alopecia areata. As the sequencing template, cDNA was produced by extracting RNA and reverse transcribing it. Libraries were prepared by immunoSEQ multiplex PCR; TCRdb keeps only in-frame clonotypes and omits some of them. The table records some 200,000 clones, more than 55% of them present only once. The sequencing sample was made of CD8+ T cells sorted from blood. These receptors were obtained from a human donor in good health.

There are a few counts of this clone. This rearrangement joins TRBV30 to TRBJ2-1; no firm D call. The germline V gene has CDR1 GTSNPN and CDR2 SVGIG (reference sequence). This CDR3 contains 14 residues. The ends were cut back, 6 bases at V and 2 bases at J, with 14 bases in the middle. The CDR3 DNA reads TGTGCCTGCCTTCTAAAATCTCCCTACAATGAGCAGTTCTTC. It codes for CACLLKSPYNEQFF.

The CDR3 reads CASSGRGLNQPQHF. CDR3 coding DNA: TGTGCCAGCAGCGGTCGCGGCCTCAATCAGCCCCAGCATTTT. The chain combines TRBV9 with TRBJ1-5, with no clear D. The V end was cut by 3 bases, the J end by 3 bases, with 10 bases between. This CDR3 comprises 14 residues. From germline, CDR1 is SGDLS and CDR2 YYNGEE.

V gene TRBV30 combines with J gene TRBJ2-4; 7 bases map to TRBD2. The V gene's germline CDR1 is GTSNPN and CDR2 SVGIG (reference sequence). V shed 3 bases and J 8 bases; nucleotides not matched to a gene: 1. The CDR3 runs to 11 residues. CDR3 DNA sequence: TGTGCCTGGAGCCGGGGGGACATTCAGTACTTC. It codes for CAWSRGDIQYF.

This rearrangement joins TRBV27 to TRBJ1-2; no reliable D call. CDR3 length: 18 amino acids. The germline V gene encodes CDR1 MNHEY and CDR2 SMNVEV (reference sequence). V lost 0 bases, J lost 4 bases, and 21 bases lay in between. CDR3 amino acids: CASSLSWPLHTFSYGYTF. The CDR3 DNA is TGTGCCAGCAGTTTATCCTGGCCTCTCCATACATTTAGCTATGGCTACACCTTC.

This chain links TRBV20-1 with TRBJ1-2; D remains ambiguous. Germline values: CDR1 DFQATT, CDR2 SNEGSKA (reference sequence). V was shortened by 5 bases and J by 10 bases, with 14 bases between the two germline ends. This CDR3 has 11 amino acids. CDR3: CSAPWDGVYTF. The CDR3 DNA reads TGCAGTGCTCCCTGGGATGGAGTCTACACCTTC.

The J gene is TRBJ1-1, the V gene TRBV6-5; no firm D call. Germline values: CDR1 MNHEY, CDR2 SVGAGI. V was trimmed by 5 bases and J by 3 bases, leaving 13 bases between them. The CDR3 sequence is 14 residues long. Here the CDR3 DNA reads TGTGCCAGCAGTACTGACCCGAACCACACTGAAGCTTTCTTT. It codes for CASSTDPNHTEAFF.

This clone showed up just a few times. V gene TRBV7-9 combines with J gene TRBJ2-1; 7 nucleotides agree with TRBD2. The germline V gene encodes CDR1 SEHNR and CDR2 FQNEAQ (reference sequence). After removal of 6 bases from V and 1 base from J, the junction contained 6 bases not matched to a gene. The CDR3 spans 15 residues. The CDR3 region is CASSSTSKSYNEQFF. The CDR3 bases are TGTGCCAGCAGTTCGACTAGCAAGTCCTACAATGAGCAGTTCTTC.

The chain has TRBV11-1 and TRBJ1-1, with D possibly being TRBD1 (6 bases). The CDR3 contains 15 residues. The V end was cut by 5 bases, the J end by 0 bases, with 13 bases between. Germline V gives CDR1 SGHAT, CDR2 FQDESV (reference sequence). The CDR3, as DNA: TGTGCCAGCAGCGACGGGGACAACATGAACACTGAAGCTTTCTTT. Protein sequence: CASSDGDNMNTEAFF.

The J gene is TRBJ2-3, the V gene TRBV7-6; no clear D. Germline V CDR1 and CDR2: SGHVS, FNYEAQ. Deletions cut 1 base from V and 2 bases from J, with 10 bases between. The CDR3 totals 15 residues. The CDR3 region is CASSLGTDNTDTQYF. The CDR3 bases are TGTGCCAGCAGCTTAGGAACGGATAACACAGATACGCAGTATTTT.

This clone was seen only once. This sequence joins TRBV5-6 and TRBJ2-3; TRBD2 agrees at 8 bases. Germline-derived CDR1 and CDR2 are SGHDT and YYEEEE. V dropped 6 bases and J dropped 4; count of bases not matched to a gene: 4. The length of the CDR3 is 13 residues. The CDR3: CASNSGGPDTQYF. The CDR3 nucleotides read TGTGCCAGCAACTCGGGGGGGCCAGATACGCAGTATTTT. The whole variable domain, remainder taken from reference TRBV5-6 and TRBJ2-3, is DAGVTQSPTHLIKTRGQQVTLRCSPKSGHDTVSWYQQALGQGPQFIFQYYEEEERQRGNFPDRFSGHQFPNYSSELNVNALLLGDSALYLCASNSGGPDTQYFGPGTRLTVL.

This clone was detected only a few times. The V gene is TRBV7-9, the J gene TRBJ2-5; D might be TRBD1 or TRBD2, each matching 5 bases. The length of the CDR3 is 12 residues. The V gene lost 10 bases and the J gene lost 5 bases, with 14 bases spanning the gap. Germline V gene lookup returns CDR1 SEHNR and CDR2 FQNEAQ (reference sequence). The CDR3: CATGTLRETQYF. In DNA, the CDR3 is TGTGCCACCGGGACCCTGCGGGAGACCCAGTACTTC. Full variable domain (outside the CDR3, taken from reference TRBV7-9 and TRBJ2-5): DTGVSQNPRHKITKRGQNVTFRCDPISEHNRLYWYRQTLGQGPEFLTYFQNEAQLEKSRLLSDRFSAERPKGSFSTLEIQRTEQGDSAMYLCATGTLRETQYFGPGTRLLVL.

The V call is TRBV9, the J call TRBJ2-3; 10 nucleotides align to TRBD2. V lost 0 bases to trimming and J lost 6 bases; unmatched junction nucleotides: 7. CDR3 length: 16 residues. Germline V CDR1 and CDR2: SGDLS, YYNGEE. The CDR3 nucleotides read TGTGCCAGCAGCGTAGAAGCGGGGGGGCCAACGGATACGCAGTATTTT. Translating gives CASSVEAGGPTDTQYF.

This clone was counted only a few times. This chain joins TRBV7-9 and TRBJ2-4; D perhaps matches TRBD2 (6 bases). This CDR3 region has 12 residues. V dropped 1 base and J dropped 8 bases, with 6 bases sitting between them. The germline gives CDR1 SEHNR, CDR2 FQNEAQ (reference sequence). CDR3 sequence (DNA): TGTGCCAGCAGCTTAGGGAGGGACATTCAGTACTTC. It yields the protein CASSLGRDIQYF. The complete variable domain, with remaining parts taken from reference TRBV7-9 and TRBJ2-4, reads DTGVSQNPRHKITKRGQNVTFRCDPISEHNRLYWYRQTLGQGPEFLTYFQNEAQLEKSRLLSDRFSAERPKGSFSTLEIQRTEQGDSAMYLCASSLGRDIQYFGAGTRLSVL.

The chain links TRBV2 to TRBJ2-2; TRBD2 might be the D (6 bases). The CDR3 extends over 19 amino acids. In germline, CDR1 is SNHLY, CDR2 FYNNEI. Trimming took 1 base from V and 4 from J, leaving 22 bases between them. CDR3 sequence reads: CASSEVNSAGLGGTGELFF. Written as DNA, the CDR3 is TGTGCCAGCAGTGAAGTTAACAGCGCGGGGCTGGGCGGCACCGGGGAGCTGTTTTTT.

This clone was seen a few times. The gene calls are TRBV29-1 and TRBJ2-3, with D tentatively TRBD1 or TRBD2 (5 bases each). Between the trimmed V and J ends, which lost 4 bases and 0 bases, there was a span of 23 bases. Germline assignment: CDR1 SQVTM and CDR2 ANQGSEA. The CDR3 totals 18 residues. The CDR3 is CSVAPGPGTLSSTDTQYF. Here the CDR3 DNA reads TGCAGCGTTGCACCGGGACCTGGAACTCTTTCTAGCACAGATACGCAGTATTTT.

The gene calls are TRBV30 and TRBJ1-1; D is unclear. The CDR3 sequence is 13 residues long. V was trimmed by 2 bases and J by 3 bases, leaving 10 bases between them. Germline V gene sequence: CDR1 GTSNPN, CDR2 SVGIG (reference sequence). The CDR3 region is CAWSPTLYTEAFF. CDR3 coding DNA: TGTGCCTGGAGTCCTACCCTCTACACTGAAGCTTTCTTT.

The chain employs TRBV29-1 and TRBJ1-2, with a weak D call TRBD1 (6 bases). V gave up 0 bases and J gave up 6 bases, with 14 bases separating them. Germline CDR1 is SQVTM and CDR2 is ANQGSEA. This CDR3 spans 14 amino acids. CDR3 sequence reads: CSVEERTGYNGYTF. The CDR3 nucleotides read TGCAGCGTTGAAGAAAGAACAGGGTATAATGGCTACACCTTC.

The V gene is TRBV29-1, the J gene TRBJ2-2; the D gene is possibly TRBD2 (5 bases). CDR1 and CDR2 (germline): SQVTM, ANQGSEA. CDR3 length: 14 residues. The V gene lost 3 bases and the J gene lost 4 bases, with 12 bases spanning the gap. CDR3 protein: CSVDFRGSTGELFF. The CDR3 DNA follows: TGCAGCGTTGATTTCCGGGGTAGCACCGGGGAGCTGTTTTTT.

This sequence joins TRBV6-6 and TRBJ1-1; D is possibly TRBD1 (5 bases). Trimming took 2 bases from V and 5 from J, leaving 15 bases between them. CDR1 and CDR2 (germline): MNHNY, SVGAGI (reference sequence). This CDR3 is 15 amino acids long. The CDR3 nucleotides are TGTGCCAGCAGTTACCAATGGGGCCTTGGGACTGAAGCTTTCTTT. Amino acids: CASSYQWGLGTEAFF.

The chain is built from TRBV15 and TRBJ1-1; no definite D call. Germline CDR1 reads LNHNV; CDR2 reads YYDKDF (reference sequence). With 4 bases removed from V and 2 bases from J, the gap between germline ends came to 11 bases. The CDR3 is 14 amino acids. CDR3 nucleotide sequence: TGTGCCACCAGCAAAAGGGTTGTTAACACTGAAGCTTTCTTT. Translating it yields CATSKRVVNTEAFF.

The J gene is TRBJ2-3, the V gene TRBV6-1; D is uncertain. Germline CDR1 reads MNHNS; CDR2 reads SASEGT. The CDR3 has 16 amino acids. V was clipped by 0 bases and J by 1 base, with 11 bases between them. This CDR3 reads CASSEAPNVGTDTQYF. The CDR3 DNA sequence: TGTGCCAGCAGTGAAGCGCCGAACGTTGGCACAGATACGCAGTATTTT.

Relative to its sample, this clone is medium-sized. CDR3 in DNA: TGTGCCAGCTCACCAAACCCCTACGAGCAGTACTTC. This gives the protein CASSPNPYEQYF. The V call is TRBV18, the J call TRBJ2-7; D remains unclear. Trimming cost V 2 bases and J 2 bases, with 4 bases left between them. Per the germline V gene, CDR1 is KGHSH and CDR2 is LQKENI. The length of the CDR3 is 12 residues.

The chain has TRBV4-1 and TRBJ1-4; D gene uncertain. The CDR3 totals 16 residues. CDR1 and CDR2 from the germline V gene are MGHRA and YSYEKL. The V gene lost 0 bases and the J gene lost 8 bases, with 16 bases spanning the gap. CDR3 residues: CASSQDRTAWKEKLFF. In DNA form, the CDR3 reads TGCGCCAGCAGCCAAGATCGGACGGCCTGGAAGGAAAAACTGTTTTTT.

The genes are TRBV27 and TRBJ2-6; D is ambiguous. V gave up 0 bases and J gave up 3 bases, with 3 bases separating them. The CDR3 is 14 residues long. The germline V gene has CDR1 MNHEY and CDR2 SMNVEV (reference sequence). The CDR3 nucleotides are TGTGCCAGCAGTTTATCGAATGGGGCCAACGTCCTGACTTTC. It codes for CASSLSNGANVLTF.

The rearrangement uses TRBV7-9 and TRBJ2-6; 11 positions agree with TRBD1. The length of the CDR3 is 18 residues. V dropped 7 bases and J dropped 4; count of bases not matched to a gene: 12. The germline gives CDR1 SEHNR, CDR2 FQNEAQ (reference sequence). CDR3 nucleotide sequence: TGTGCCAGCATATTGATTAGGGACAGGGGGTCCGGGGCCAACGTCCTGACTTTC. This encodes CASILIRDRGSGANVLTF.

This chain uses TRBV5-1 with TRBJ2-1; the match to TRBD2 covers 9 bases. This CDR3 is 17 amino acids long. The germline V gene has CDR1 SGHRS and CDR2 YFSETQ. V was clipped by 0 bases and J by 4 bases; unmatched bases: 8. CDR3 coding DNA: TGCGCCAGCAGCTTGGTTAGCGGGGGATTATCTTACAATGAGCAGTTCTTC. Translated, it gives CASSLVSGGLSYNEQFF.